One and the same sample provided the 9 T cell receptor beta chains below, sequenced in a study of regulatory T cells in long-lasting Graves disease. The TCR beta library used iRepertoire HTBI primers with Arm-PCR amplification of CDR3. TCRdb reprocessed the multiplex PCR reads via MiXCR and lists one record per CDR3 protein. Found here are roughly 420,000 distinct CDR3 sequences, over 15% of them singletons; the top ten hold around 10%. As for time point: newly diagnosed GD, antithyroid drugs for less than 3 months. From RNA extracted from PBMCs, the TCR library was made. Separately, the same data were catalogued under a study of T cells in Graves' hyperthyroidism and ophthalmopathy.

The specimen was peripheral blood mononuclear cells (PBMCs), collected at new diagnosis, from a patient treated with antithyroid drugs. The receptors come from a woman in her twenties or thirties with Graves disease.

This clonotype was counted at least ten times. J is TRBJ1-6 and V is TRBV6-1; D gene uncertain. The V and J ends lost 2 bases and 7 bases respectively, with 9 bases between them. This CDR3 spans 14 amino acids. Germline V gene lookup returns CDR1 MNHNS and CDR2 SASEGT. CDR3 DNA: TGTGCCAGCAGTGAATCGATGGGGAATTCACCCCTCCACTTT. Protein product: CASSESMGNSPLHF.

In this sample, this clonotype turned up many times. The chain couples TRBV18 to TRBJ2-3; no definite D call. V was trimmed by 2 bases and J by 4 bases, leaving 4 bases between them. CDR3 length: 12 amino acids. Germline V lookup: CDR1 KGHSH, CDR2 LQKENI. This CDR3 reads CASSPEADTQYF. DNA for the CDR3: TGTGCCAGCTCACCAGAGGCAGATACGCAGTATTTT.

This clonotype was recorded many times. The V gene is TRBV11-2, the J gene TRBJ2-1; the D gene is possibly TRBD2 (5 bases). With 7 bases removed from V and 4 bases from J, the gap between germline ends came to 8 bases. Germline V gives CDR1 SGHAT, CDR2 FQNNGV. This CDR3 has 12 residues. Written as DNA, the CDR3 is TGTGCCAGCAAACCGGGGTACAATGAGCAGTTCTTC. Translating it yields CASKPGYNEQFF.

Regarding this clonotype: This may come from a read error, since a much larger clone is one base off. J is TRBJ2-1 and V is TRBV19; D is unresolved. The CDR3 extends over 14 amino acids. Germline V gives CDR1 LNHDA, CDR2 SQIVND (reference sequence). The CDR3 here is CTSSKTTDYNEQFF. As DNA, the CDR3 is TGTACCAGTAGTAAGACCACCGACTACAATGAGCAGTTCTTC.

Note on this clonotype: A much larger clone lies a single base off, so this may be a read error. The chain is built from TRBV7-2 and TRBJ1-5, with 12 bases aligning to TRBD1. This CDR3 region has 17 residues. The germline gives CDR1 SGHTA, CDR2 FQGNSA. In DNA, the CDR3 is TGTGCCAGAAGCTTAGTAGGGACAGGGGGCCGGGATCAGCCCCAGCATTTT. Its translation is CARSLVGTGGRDQPQHF.

This clonotype was recorded at least ten times. J is TRBJ2-7 and V is TRBV28; 12 nucleotides align to TRBD2. Germline trimming cut 3 bases from V and 4 bases from J; bases unmatched to any gene: 4. CDR1 and CDR2 from the germline V gene are MDHEN and SYDVKM. The CDR3 is 15 amino acids. The CDR3 DNA follows: TGTGCCAGCAGTTTCCCTAGCGGGAGGGGTTACGAGCAGTACTTC. This sequence encodes CASSFPSGRGYEQYF.

This clonotype was counted many times. The junction departs from the called germline gene at one end, perhaps through a read error. The chain recombines TRBV9 with TRBJ1-1, with 7 bases identical to TRBD1. The CDR3 has 12 residues. CDR1 and CDR2 (germline): SGDLS, YYNGEE. CDR3 DNA: TGTGCCAGCAGCTCAGGGGGTCCAACCCGCTCCTTT. As protein: CASSSGGPTRSF.

This clonotype was detected only a few times. The V gene is TRBV30, the J gene TRBJ2-1; TRBD2 is a possible D gene (7 bases). In germline, CDR1 is GTSNPN, CDR2 SVGIG (reference sequence). Between the trimmed V and J ends, which lost 0 bases and 4 bases, there was a span of 16 bases. The CDR3 runs to 16 residues. This CDR3 is CAWSVDRRGGYNEQFF. CDR3 DNA: TGTGCCTGGAGTGTAGACAGGAGGGGGGGTTACAATGAGCAGTTCTTC. The whole variable domain, filled in from reference TRBV30 and TRBJ2-1, reads SQTIHQWPATLVQPVGSPLSLECTVEGTSNPNLYWYRQAAGRGLQLLFYSVGIGQISSEVPQNLSASRPQDRQFILSSKKLLLSDSGFYLCAWSVDRRGGYNEQFFGPGTRLTVL.

Only a few counts were recorded for this clonotype. Just one base apart from a much larger clone, this may be a read error. The V and J genes are TRBV5-5 and TRBJ1-1; D is undetermined. The CDR3 runs to 14 residues. Germline CDR1 is SGHKS and CDR2 is YYEKEE (reference sequence). V was cut by 6 bases and J by 1 base, with 13 bases left in between. The CDR3 region has the DNA TGTGCCAGCAACTTCCGGACGTCGAACACTGAAGCTTTCTTT. It translates to CASNFRTSNTEAFF.